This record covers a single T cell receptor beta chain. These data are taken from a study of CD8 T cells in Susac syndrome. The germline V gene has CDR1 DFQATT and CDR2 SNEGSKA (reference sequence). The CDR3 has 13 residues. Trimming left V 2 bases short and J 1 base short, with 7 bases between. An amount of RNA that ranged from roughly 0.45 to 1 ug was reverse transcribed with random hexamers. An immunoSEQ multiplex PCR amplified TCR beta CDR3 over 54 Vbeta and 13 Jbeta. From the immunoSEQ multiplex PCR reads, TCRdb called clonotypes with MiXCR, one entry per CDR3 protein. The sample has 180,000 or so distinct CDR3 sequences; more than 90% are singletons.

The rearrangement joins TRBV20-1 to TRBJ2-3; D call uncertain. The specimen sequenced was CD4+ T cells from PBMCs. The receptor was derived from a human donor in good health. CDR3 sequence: CSARWLGTDTQYF. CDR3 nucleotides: TGCAGTGCTAGATGGCTTGGCACAGATACGCAGTATTTT.